These 32 T cell receptor beta chains came from one sample sequenced in a study of healthy donors' naive CD4 and CD8 T cells. TCR libraries were built from 400 to 650 ng of total RNA by linear amplification. Each CDR3 protein gets one entry after TCRdb re-called the reads with MiXCR. The sample records approximately 200,000 distinct CDR3 sequences, 74% being singletons. Material for sequencing was naive CD4+ and CD8+ T cells sorted from blood, pooled from several donors. These receptors were taken from a pool of human donors in good health; the sample pools cells from several healthy donors.

The V and J genes are TRBV10-3 and TRBJ1-1; no clear D gene. Germline values: CDR1 ENHRY, CDR2 SYGVKD. The CDR3 is made up of 14 amino acids. V was clipped by 8 bases and J by 2 bases, with 15 bases between them. The CDR3 DNA is TGTGCCATCGGCACTACGGAGGGTAACACTGAAGCTTTCTTT. Its protein product is CAIGTTEGNTEAFF.

The chain joins TRBV10-3 to TRBJ2-7; D remains ambiguous. CDR1 and CDR2 (germline): ENHRY, SYGVKD. The length of the CDR3 is 11 residues. Trimming took off 8 bases at V and 6 bases at J, with 11 bases between the two ends. The CDR3 protein is CAISGPGEQYF. In nucleotides, the CDR3 is TGTGCCATCTCAGGACCCGGCGAGCAGTACTTC.

The genes are TRBV5-1 and TRBJ2-7, with no clear D. V lost 0 bases and J lost 1, with 11 bases in between. Germline assignment: CDR1 SGHRS and CDR2 YFSETQ. The CDR3 has 15 amino acids. This chain's CDR3 is CASSLVLPASYEQYF. The CDR3 region has the DNA TGCGCCAGCAGCTTGGTACTCCCAGCGTCCTACGAGCAGTACTTC.

DNA for the CDR3: TGTGCCACCAGGCCGGCAGGCACCTCTGGAAACACCATATATTTT. It translates to CATRPAGTSGNTIYF. The chain couples TRBV6-5 to TRBJ1-3; no firm D call. CDR3 length: 15 residues. CDR1 is MNHEY and CDR2 is SVGAGI in the germline V gene. V gave up 10 bases and J gave up 0 bases, with 16 bases separating them.

This chain uses TRBV29-1 with TRBJ2-1; 7 bases map to TRBD2. V lost 4 bases, J lost 7 bases, and 7 bases stayed unmatched. The CDR3 runs to 13 residues. Per germline, CDR1 SQVTM and CDR2 ANQGSEA. The CDR3 coding sequence is TGCAGCGTTGTTATGGCGGGAGCAAATGAGCAGTTCTTC. It specifies CSVVMAGANEQFF.

This clonotype was counted a few times. This chain links TRBV19 with TRBJ1-2; TRBD1 matches 12 bases. V shed 5 bases, J shed 7 bases, and the junction held 8 bases outside the gene matches. This CDR3 is 15 amino acids long. The germline V gene has CDR1 LNHDA and CDR2 SQIVND (reference sequence). The CDR3 nucleotides read TGTGCCAGTAGTCCCGGGACAGGGGGCAATCTTGGCTACACCTTC. Translating it yields CASSPGTGGNLGYTF.

This chain joins TRBV11-2 and TRBJ2-7, with 7 positions matching TRBD2. J gave up 4 bases and V 3 bases, and 6 bases lay outside the gene matches. The CDR3 covers 14 residues. CDR1 is SGHAT, CDR2 FQNNGV, per germline. The CDR3 protein is CASSFYSGFYEQYF. The CDR3 bases are TGTGCCAGCAGCTTCTATAGCGGGTTTTACGAGCAGTACTTC.

The V gene is TRBV6-1, the J gene TRBJ1-2; 7 bases fit TRBD1. The CDR3 is 16 amino acids. The germline CDR1 and CDR2 sequences are MNHNS and SASEGT. V lost 1 base, J lost 3 bases, and 8 bases stayed unmatched. The CDR3 sequence is CASSEVLGQPHYGYTF. Here the CDR3 DNA reads TGTGCCAGCAGTGAAGTGCTGGGACAGCCTCACTATGGCTACACCTTC.

The chain recombines TRBV29-1 with TRBJ2-1; TRBD2 aligns across 8 bases. Germline CDR1 reads SQVTM; CDR2 reads ANQGSEA. The trim removed 4 bases at V and 3 bases at J, leaving 8 bases unmatched. The CDR3 consists of 15 residues. CDR3 sequence (DNA): TGCAGCGTTGCCGGGACTAGGGGCCTCTACAATGAGCAGTTCTTC. Amino acids: CSVAGTRGLYNEQFF.

The V gene is TRBV19, the J gene TRBJ2-1; D gene unclear. Trimming left V 3 bases short and J 2 bases short, with 11 bases between. The CDR3 length is 15 residues. CDR1 LNHDA and CDR2 SQIVND come from the germline V gene (reference sequence). CDR3 amino acids: CASSISGQPYNEQFF. For the CDR3, the DNA is TGTGCCAGTAGTATTTCCGGGCAACCCTACAATGAGCAGTTCTTC.

V usage is TRBV29-1 and J usage is TRBJ1-2; TRBD1 matches at 9 bases. The J segment lost 4 bases and the V segment lost 6 bases, leaving 9 bases of the junction unmatched. This CDR3 contains 14 residues. Per the germline V gene, CDR1 is SQVTM and CDR2 is ANQGSEA. The DNA of the CDR3 is TGCAGCGTCGGAGGACAGGGGCACCTCTATGGCTACACCTTC. This gives the protein CSVGGQGHLYGYTF.

The rearrangement joins TRBV5-6 to TRBJ2-5; D unclear. The germline gives CDR1 SGHDT, CDR2 YYEEEE. CDR3 length equals 15 residues. Between the trimmed V and J ends, which lost 2 bases and 4 bases, there was a span of 15 bases. Here the CDR3 DNA reads TGTGCCAGCAGCTTCGCCCTATATTTGGGAGAGACCCAGTACTTC. It translates to CASSFALYLGETQYF.

The chain carries TRBV5-4 and TRBJ1-1, with D maybe TRBD1 (5 bases). Germline values: CDR1 SGHNT, CDR2 YYREEE (reference sequence). V lost 3 bases and J lost 4, with 13 bases in between. This CDR3 comprises 14 residues. CDR3 region: CASSSRRGITEAFF. The CDR3 DNA reads as TGTGCCAGCAGCTCCCGGCGGGGGATCACTGAAGCTTTCTTT.

For this clonotype: Relative to the germline gene, one junction end is altered; a read error may explain this. The gene calls are TRBV29-1 and TRBJ2-7; D may be TRBD2 (6 bases). Germline V lookup: CDR1 SQVTM, CDR2 ANQGSEA. The CDR3 length is 12 residues. This CDR3 is CSVEGGNYGQYF. In nucleotides, the CDR3 is TGCAGCGTTGAAGGCGGGAACTACGGGCAGTACTTC.

This clonotype was counted a single time. The rearrangement uses TRBV27 and TRBJ1-5; a weak D match, TRBD1 (5 bases). CDR3 length equals 14 residues. Trimming took off 6 bases at V and 1 base at J, with 10 bases between the two ends. CDR1 and CDR2 (germline): MNHEY, SMNVEV (reference sequence). This CDR3 is CASSLRQSNQPQHF. As DNA, the CDR3 is TGTGCCAGCAGCCTCCGACAGAGCAATCAGCCCCAGCATTTT.

The J gene is TRBJ1-1, the V gene TRBV5-1; 8 bases line up with TRBD1. CDR3 size: 15 residues. Losses at the gene ends were 1 base for V and 1 base for J; bases not matched to a gene: 3. Germline V gives CDR1 SGHRS, CDR2 YFSETQ. The CDR3 nucleotides are TGCGCCAGCAGCTTGACAGGGACAGGGAACACTGAAGCTTTCTTT. Protein product: CASSLTGTGNTEAFF.

The CDR3 DNA reads TGTGCCATCGAGGGGCCAACAAGGACGGATGGCTACACCTTC. Translating gives CAIEGPTRTDGYTF. The rearrangement uses TRBV28 and TRBJ1-2; a possible D gene is TRBD1 (5 bases). This CDR3 has 14 amino acids. Germline-derived CDR1 and CDR2 are MDHEN and SYDVKM. V lost 10 bases and J lost 6, with 21 bases in between.

J is TRBJ2-7 and V is TRBV7-8, with TRBD1 matching over 7 bases. The germline gives CDR1 SGHVS, CDR2 FQNEAQ. Germline trimming cut 5 bases from V and 3 bases from J; bases unmatched to any gene: 7. CDR3 length equals 14 residues. CDR3 sequence reads: CASSTTGVNYEQYF. The CDR3 bases are TGTGCCAGCAGCACCACAGGGGTTAACTACGAGCAGTACTTC. The full variable domain, in which reference TRBV7-8 and TRBJ2-7 provide the parts outside the CDR3, is GAGVSQSPRYKVAKRGQDVALRCDPISGHVSLFWYQQALGQGPEFLTYFQNEAQLDKSGLPSDRFFAERPEGSVSTLKIQRTQQEDSAVYLCASSTTGVNYEQYFGPGTRLTVT.

The chain uses TRBV7-2 and TRBJ2-7, with 10 bases matching TRBD1. Germline trimming cut 1 base from V and 8 bases from J; bases unmatched to any gene: 8. The CDR3 totals 15 residues. The germline CDR1 and CDR2 sequences are SGHTA and FQGNSA. CDR3 loop: CASSLGGTGAAQQYF. The CDR3 DNA reads as TGTGCCAGCAGCTTAGGCGGGACAGGGGCGGCGCAGCAGTACTTC.

On this clonotype itself: Compared with germline, one end of the junction differs, possibly owing to a read error. The rearrangement links TRBV15 to TRBJ2-1, with no clear D. Germline V gene data show CDR1 as LNHNV and CDR2 as YYDKDF (reference sequence). The length of the CDR3 is 13 residues. The CDR3 sequence is CASSLTRINEQFF. As DNA, the CDR3 is TGTGCCAGCAGCCTGACTCGAATCAATGAGCAGTTCTTC.

V is TRBV12-5 and J is TRBJ2-7; no clear D. The CDR3 runs to 14 residues. The V end was cut by 1 base, the J end by 0 bases, with 7 bases between. The germline V gene encodes CDR1 LGHNT and CDR2 FRNRAP. As DNA, the CDR3 is TGTGCTAGTGGTTTGGCAACCTACTCCTACGAGCAGTACTTC. This codes for CASGLATYSYEQYF.

This clonotype has only one observation. The junction does not match germline at one end; this may be a read error. The V and J genes are TRBV7-9 and TRBJ2-3; D possibly uses TRBD1 or TRBD2 (5 bases each). This CDR3 contains 15 residues. CDR1 and CDR2 (germline): SEHNR, FQNEAQ (reference sequence). In DNA, the CDR3 is TGCGCAACTTCTGGGGGAGAGGTTGGCACAGATACGCAGTATTTT. Protein: CATSGGEVGTDTQYF.

V usage is TRBV10-3 and J usage is TRBJ2-7; 9 bases align to TRBD1. Looked up from germline, CDR1 is ENHRY and CDR2 is SYGVKD. This CDR3 region has 15 residues. J gave up 6 bases and V 4 bases, and 10 bases lay outside the gene matches. Here the CDR3 reads CAISVWDREKGEQYF. DNA of the CDR3: TGTGCCATCAGTGTTTGGGACAGGGAAAAGGGCGAGCAGTACTTC.

The chain recombines TRBV29-1 with TRBJ2-1; 10 nucleotides agree with TRBD2. CDR3 length: 17 residues. Germline CDR1 and CDR2: SQVTM and ANQGSEA. V lost 4 bases to trimming and J lost 1 base; unmatched junction nucleotides: 10. CDR3 DNA sequence: TGCAGCGTTGTTTGGCTAGCGGGAGCGGAGTCCTACAATGAGCAGTTCTTC. As protein: CSVVWLAGAESYNEQFF.

The rearrangement links TRBV19 to TRBJ2-7; the match to TRBD2 covers 7 bases. Trimming removed 9 bases from V and 3 bases from J; junction bases left unmatched: 8. The germline V gene has CDR1 LNHDA and CDR2 SQIVND (reference sequence). This CDR3 has 13 amino acids. CDR3 DNA: TGTGCCAGCGCCGGGACTAAAGACTACGAGCAGTACTTC. It is translated as CASAGTKDYEQYF.

The rearrangement links TRBV6-6 to TRBJ2-3; 7 nucleotides agree with TRBD2. Germline CDR1 MNHNY, CDR2 SVGAGI (reference sequence). The CDR3 runs to 17 residues. Germline trimming cut 5 bases from V and 3 bases from J; bases unmatched to any gene: 14. CDR3 region: CASSVLGRLAATDTQYF. As DNA, the CDR3 is TGTGCCAGCAGTGTCCTCGGTAGGCTAGCGGCGACAGATACGCAGTATTTT.

The gene calls are TRBV11-1 and TRBJ2-1, with TRBD2 as a possible D gene (5 bases). Trimming pared 5 bases from V and 7 bases from J, leaving 15 bases between. CDR1 is SGHAT and CDR2 is FQDESV in the germline V gene (reference sequence). This CDR3 has 14 residues. This CDR3 reads CASSLEDAKNEQFF. CDR3 nucleotide sequence: TGTGCCAGCAGCCTGGAGGACGCCAAGAATGAGCAGTTCTTC.

There are a few counts of this clonotype. The rearrangement uses TRBV27 and TRBJ1-1, with D perhaps TRBD1 (6 bases). CDR1 and CDR2 from the germline V gene are MNHEY and SMNVEV (reference sequence). V lost 4 bases and J 1 base, leaving 13 bases between the germline ends. This CDR3 spans 15 amino acids. CDR3 sequence: CASSSFRDKNTEAFF. CDR3 coding DNA: TGTGCCAGCAGTTCGTTCCGGGACAAGAACACTGAAGCTTTCTTT.

V and J are TRBV7-8 and TRBJ2-7; 8 bases are a match to TRBD2. The CDR3 covers 16 residues. CDR1 SGHVS and CDR2 FQNEAQ come from the germline V gene. Germline trimming cut 1 base from V and 6 bases from J; bases unmatched to any gene: 11. CDR3 region: CASSLEERGTPSEQYV. The CDR3 DNA is TGTGCCAGCAGCTTAGAGGAGCGGGGGACCCCGTCCGAGCAGTACGTC.

There are a few counts of this clonotype. The junction departs from germline at one end; a sequencing error may be responsible. The CDR3 sequence: CASSFSRTGTYGQYF. DNA for the CDR3: TGTGCCAGCAGTTTTTCACGGACAGGGACCTACGGGCAGTACTTC. The V call is TRBV14, the J call TRBJ2-7; 8 nucleotides align to TRBD1. Germline V gives CDR1 SGHDN, CDR2 FVKESK. The length of the CDR3 is 15 residues.

This chain connects TRBV7-9 to TRBJ2-7; D perhaps matches TRBD1 (5 bases). Trimming removed 1 base at V and 3 bases at J, with 7 bases between. There are 13 residues in the CDR3. CDR1 is SEHNR and CDR2 is FQNEAQ in the germline V gene (reference sequence). The CDR3 nucleotides read TGTGCCAGCAGCTTAGAAGGACACTACGAGCAGTACGTC. The encoded protein is CASSLEGHYEQYV.

The rearrangement joins TRBV29-1 to TRBJ2-7, with 9 bases aligning to TRBD2. This CDR3 has 13 residues. V lost 7 bases, J lost 5 bases, and 9 bases stayed unmatched. In germline, CDR1 is SQVTM, CDR2 ANQGSEA. The chain's CDR3 is CSGFLAGRNEQYF. CDR3 nucleotides: TGCAGCGGCTTCCTAGCGGGACGCAACGAGCAGTACTTC.